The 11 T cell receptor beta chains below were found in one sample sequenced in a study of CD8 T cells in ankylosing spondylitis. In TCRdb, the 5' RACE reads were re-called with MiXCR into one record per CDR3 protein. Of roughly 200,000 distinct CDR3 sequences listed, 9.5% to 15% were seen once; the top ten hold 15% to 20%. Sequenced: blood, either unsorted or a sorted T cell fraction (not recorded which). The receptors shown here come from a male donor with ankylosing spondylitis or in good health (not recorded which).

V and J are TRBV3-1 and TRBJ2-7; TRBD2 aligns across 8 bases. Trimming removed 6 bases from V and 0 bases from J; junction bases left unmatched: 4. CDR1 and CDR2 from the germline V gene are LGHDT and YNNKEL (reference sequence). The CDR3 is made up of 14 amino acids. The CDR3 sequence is CASRRGDGSYEQYF. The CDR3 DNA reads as TGTGCCAGCAGGCGGGGGGATGGCTCCTACGAGCAGTACTTC.

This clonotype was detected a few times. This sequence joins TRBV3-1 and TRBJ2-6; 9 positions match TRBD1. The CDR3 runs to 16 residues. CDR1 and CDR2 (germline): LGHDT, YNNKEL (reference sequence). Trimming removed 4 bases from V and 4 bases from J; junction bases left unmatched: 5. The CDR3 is CASSPYRGLGANVLTF. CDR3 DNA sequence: TGTGCCAGCAGCCCCTACAGGGGGCTAGGGGCCAACGTCCTGACTTTC.

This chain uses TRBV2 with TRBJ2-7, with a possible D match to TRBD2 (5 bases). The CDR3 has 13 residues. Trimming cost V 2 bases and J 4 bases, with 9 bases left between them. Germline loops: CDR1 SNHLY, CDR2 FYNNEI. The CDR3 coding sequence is TGTGCCAGCAGTGAACTAGCTGATTACGAGCAGTACTTC. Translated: CASSELADYEQYF.

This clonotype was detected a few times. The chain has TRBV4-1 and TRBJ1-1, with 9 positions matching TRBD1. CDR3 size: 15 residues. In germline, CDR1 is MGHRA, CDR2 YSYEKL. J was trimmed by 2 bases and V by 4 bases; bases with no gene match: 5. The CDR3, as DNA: TGCGCCAGCAGCCTCAAGACAGGGGGTAACACTGAAGCTTTCTTT. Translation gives CASSLKTGGNTEAFF.

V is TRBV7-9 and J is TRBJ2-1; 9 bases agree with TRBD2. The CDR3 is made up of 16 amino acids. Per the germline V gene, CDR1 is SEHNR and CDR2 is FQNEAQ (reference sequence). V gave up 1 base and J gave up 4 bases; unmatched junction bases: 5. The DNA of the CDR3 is TGTGCCAGCAGCTTAGATACTAGCGGGTCGTACAATGAGCAGTTCTTC. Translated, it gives CASSLDTSGSYNEQFF.

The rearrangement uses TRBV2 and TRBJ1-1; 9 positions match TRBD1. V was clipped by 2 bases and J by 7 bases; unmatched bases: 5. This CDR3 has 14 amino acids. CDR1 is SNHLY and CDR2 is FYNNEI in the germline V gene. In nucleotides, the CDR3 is TGTGCCAGCAGTGAAAGACTGACAGGGGGTGAAGCTTTCTTT. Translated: CASSERLTGGEAFF.

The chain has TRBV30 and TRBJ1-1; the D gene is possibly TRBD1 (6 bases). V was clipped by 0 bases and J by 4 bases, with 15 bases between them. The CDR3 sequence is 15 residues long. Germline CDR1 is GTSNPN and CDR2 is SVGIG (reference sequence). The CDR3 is CAWSVLMGRGTEAFF. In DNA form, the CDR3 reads TGTGCCTGGAGTGTACTCATGGGCAGGGGCACTGAAGCTTTCTTT.

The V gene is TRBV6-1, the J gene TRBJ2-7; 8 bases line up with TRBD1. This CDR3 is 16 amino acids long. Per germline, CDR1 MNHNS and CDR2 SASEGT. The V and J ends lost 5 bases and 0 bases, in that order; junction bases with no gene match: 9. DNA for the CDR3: TGTGCCAGCAGTCTCCGGGACAGGACTTTCTCCTACGAGCAGTACTTC. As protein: CASSLRDRTFSYEQYF.

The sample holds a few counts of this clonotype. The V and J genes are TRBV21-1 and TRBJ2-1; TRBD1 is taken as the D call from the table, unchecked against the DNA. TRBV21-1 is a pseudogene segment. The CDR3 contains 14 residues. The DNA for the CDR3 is TGTGCCAGCGTCTTCCCGAGGCTGGACAATGAGCAGTTCTTC. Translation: CASVFPRLDNEQFF.

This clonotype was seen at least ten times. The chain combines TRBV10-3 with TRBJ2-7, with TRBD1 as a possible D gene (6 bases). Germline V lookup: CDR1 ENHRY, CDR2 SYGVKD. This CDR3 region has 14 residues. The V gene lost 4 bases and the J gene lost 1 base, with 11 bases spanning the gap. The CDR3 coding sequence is TGTGCCATCAGTGGATTCAGGGGTTCCTACGAGCAGTACTTC. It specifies CAISGFRGSYEQYF.

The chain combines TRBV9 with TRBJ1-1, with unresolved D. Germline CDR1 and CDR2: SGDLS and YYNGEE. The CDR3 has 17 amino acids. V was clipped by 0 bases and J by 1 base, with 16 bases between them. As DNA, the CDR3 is TGTGCCAGCAGCGTAGGAGTCTTGAAACCCCAGAACACTGAAGCTTTCTTT. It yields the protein CASSVGVLKPQNTEAFF.